These 25 T cell receptor beta chains were all obtained from the same sample, sequenced in a study of T cell responses to AZD1222 COVID-19 vaccine. Data came from immunoSEQ multiplex PCR; TCRdb stores just in-frame clones and leaves some out. The repertoire consists of 66,000 or so clones, with around 79% occurring once and the leading ten covering over 20%. Sequenced here: peripheral blood, sampled on day 0 of MenACWY control vaccination. Receptors originate from an adult in good health.

This clone was picked up a small number of times. This chain uses TRBV7-9 with TRBJ2-3; either TRBD1 or TRBD2 may supply D (5 bases each). The CDR3 covers 15 residues. CDR1 and CDR2 from the germline V gene are SEHNR and FQNEAQ (reference sequence). Trimming stripped 3 bases from V and 1 base from J, with 11 bases between. In DNA, the CDR3 is TGTGCCAGCAGCTTCCGGGACCTCCGCACAGATACGCAGTATTTT. Its translation: CASSFRDLRTDTQYF.

This clone has just one count. This chain connects TRBV28 to TRBJ1-2; 7 bases map to TRBD1. CDR3 size: 12 residues. The V gene end was trimmed by 3 bases and the J gene end by 5 bases; junction bases not matched to a gene: 0. In germline, CDR1 is MDHEN, CDR2 SYDVKM. The CDR3 coding sequence is TGTGCCAGCAGTTTGACAGGGTATGGCTACACCTTC. It encodes CASSLTGYGYTF.

V usage is TRBV19 and J usage is TRBJ2-1; D is perhaps TRBD2 (6 bases). The CDR3 has 13 amino acids. V gave up 2 bases and J gave up 7 bases, with 9 bases separating them. Germline CDR1 reads LNHDA; CDR2 reads SQIVND (reference sequence). In DNA form, the CDR3 reads TGTGCCAGTAGTATATCGGGAGAGAATGAGCAGTTCTTC. Translation gives CASSISGENEQFF.

This chain connects TRBV3-1 (or the pseudogene TRBV3-2) to TRBJ2-7, with 9 bases identical to TRBD1. Germline CDR1 LGHDT, CDR2 YNNKEL (reference sequence). The V gene end was trimmed by 4 bases and the J gene end by 6 bases; junction bases not matched to a gene: 7. This CDR3 spans 14 amino acids. The CDR3 loop is CASSPGQGDSEQYF. DNA of the CDR3: TGTGCCAGCAGCCCGGGACAGGGTGATAGCGAGCAGTACTTC.

V is TRBV3-1 (or the pseudogene TRBV3-2) and J is TRBJ2-2, with 12 bases that match TRBD2. The germline V gene has CDR1 LGHDT and CDR2 YNNKEL (reference sequence). V lost 7 bases to trimming and J lost 7 bases; unmatched junction nucleotides: 16. The CDR3 length is 18 residues. The CDR3 coding sequence is TGTGCCAGCACCCTCACAGGCCTAGCGGGAGGGCAAGGCGGGGAGCTGTTTTTT. Its translation is CASTLTGLAGGQGGELFF.

The sample holds a few counts of this clone. The chain recombines TRBV5-6 with TRBJ2-1, with 9 bases lining up with TRBD2. This CDR3 is 17 amino acids long. Germline CDR1 is SGHDT and CDR2 is YYEEEE. The V and J ends lost 3 bases and 10 bases, in that order; junction bases with no gene match: 17. In DNA form, the CDR3 reads TGTGCCAGCAGCTCTATACCGGCGGGGGGGTACCTCGCCGAGCAGTTCTTC. It specifies CASSSIPAGGYLAEQFF.

This clone was seen just once. The CDR3 sequence: CASSRENSNQPQHF. Written as DNA, the CDR3 is TGTGCCAGCAGCCGAGAGAATAGCAATCAGCCCCAGCATTTT. The J gene is TRBJ1-5, the V gene TRBV4-2; D remains ambiguous. The CDR3 covers 14 residues. The germline V and J ends were trimmed by 4 bases and 0 bases, with 7 bases remaining between them. Germline V CDR1 and CDR2: LGHNA, YNFKEQ.

In this sample, this clone turned up once. The chain uses TRBV7-6 and TRBJ2-1; 7 bases are a match to TRBD1. The CDR3 is 11 amino acids. J was trimmed by 15 bases and V by 1 base; bases with no gene match: 3. The germline CDR1 and CDR2 sequences are SGHVS and FNYEAQ. The CDR3 coding sequence is TGTGCCAGCAGCTTAGGACAGGGTGTGTTCTTC. Protein sequence: CASSLGQGVFF.

This chain joins TRBV5-6 and TRBJ2-3, with TRBD1 as a possible D gene (6 bases). Deletions cut 2 bases from V and 5 bases from J, with 9 bases between. CDR1 and CDR2 (germline): SGHDT, YYEEEE. The CDR3 has 13 residues. CDR3 bases: TGTGCCAGCAGCTTCCTAGGGGGAGATACGCAGTATTTT. The encoded protein is CASSFLGGDTQYF.

The rearrangement uses TRBV28 and TRBJ2-7, with TRBD1 matching over 11 bases. The CDR3 spans 15 residues. The germline V gene encodes CDR1 MDHEN and CDR2 SYDVKM. Losses at the gene ends were 10 bases for V and 5 bases for J; bases not matched to a gene: 13. Written as DNA, the CDR3 is TGTGCCACTTCCGGGACAGGGGGTTTCGTCGACGAGCAGTACTTC. This gives the protein CATSGTGGFVDEQYF.

This chain joins TRBV18 and TRBJ2-7; 9 bases align to TRBD1. Germline-derived CDR1 and CDR2 are KGHSH and LQKENI. This CDR3 has 15 amino acids. The trim removed 3 bases at V and 2 bases at J, leaving 5 bases unmatched. The CDR3 coding sequence is TGTGCCAGCTCACCGGCGACAGGGGGAACCTACGAGCAGTACTTC. It yields the protein CASSPATGGTYEQYF. Drawing the rest from reference TRBV18 and TRBJ2-7, the complete variable domain is NAGVMQNPRHLVRRRGQEARLRCSPMKGHSHVYWYRQLPEEGLKFMVYLQKENIIDESGMPKERFSAEFPKEGPSILRIQQVVRGDSAAYFCASSPATGGTYEQYFGPGTRLTVT.

The rearrangement joins TRBV7-9 to TRBJ1-1; D is unclear. The CDR3 consists of 13 residues. Germline CDR1 reads SEHNR; CDR2 reads FQNEAQ (reference sequence). V lost 2 bases and J 3 bases, leaving 7 bases between the germline ends. CDR3 residues: CASSLLPDTEAFF. CDR3 coding DNA: TGTGCCAGCAGCTTACTGCCAGACACTGAAGCTTTCTTT.

The rearrangement joins TRBV28 to TRBJ1-2; D is uncertain. V was cut by 7 bases and J by 5 bases, with 14 bases left in between. The CDR3 runs to 13 residues. The germline gives CDR1 MDHEN, CDR2 SYDVKM. For the CDR3, the DNA is TGTGCCAGCATCAGTTCCGGGAAATATGGCTACACCTTC. Its protein product is CASISSGKYGYTF.

The chain has TRBV18 and TRBJ1-3; D is unresolved. V was pared by 1 base and J by 2 bases, with 15 bases between. This CDR3 spans 17 amino acids. The V gene's germline CDR1 is KGHSH and CDR2 LQKENI. The CDR3, as DNA: TGTGCCAGCTCACCACGTCTGGCCCTTCCCGCTGGAAACACCATATATTTT. It translates to CASSPRLALPAGNTIYF. The full variable domain, its missing parts supplied by reference TRBV18 and TRBJ1-3, is NAGVMQNPRHLVRRRGQEARLRCSPMKGHSHVYWYRQLPEEGLKFMVYLQKENIIDESGMPKERFSAEFPKEGPSILRIQQVVRGDSAAYFCASSPRLALPAGNTIYFGEGSWLTVV.

In this sample, this clone turned up a few times. DNA for the CDR3: TGCAGCGCCAGAGAAGGTAGCTATGGCTACACCTTC. Residues: CSAREGSYGYTF. J is TRBJ1-2 and V is TRBV29-1; unclear D gene. V dropped 7 bases and J dropped 4 bases, with 13 bases sitting between them. Germline-derived CDR1 and CDR2 are SQVTM and ANQGSEA. The CDR3 runs to 12 residues.

The rearrangement joins TRBV5-1 to TRBJ2-7; no clear D gene. This CDR3 has 14 amino acids. V lost 4 bases and J lost 0, with 11 bases in between. Germline-derived CDR1 and CDR2 are SGHRS and YFSETQ. CDR3 sequence (DNA): TGCGCCAGCAGCCCGCTAACCAGCTCCTACGAGCAGTACTTC. Amino acid sequence: CASSPLTSSYEQYF.

V is TRBV27 and J is TRBJ2-1, with D hard to call. The CDR3 has 14 residues. V dropped 5 bases and J dropped 6 bases, with 14 bases sitting between them. CDR1 and CDR2 (germline): MNHEY, SMNVEV (reference sequence). CDR3 sequence reads: CASSLQSGPNEQFF. CDR3 sequence (DNA): TGTGCCAGCAGTCTTCAGTCCGGGCCCAATGAGCAGTTCTTC.

The chain links TRBV3-1 (or the pseudogene TRBV3-2) to TRBJ2-7; D remains unclear. Germline V CDR1 and CDR2: LGHDT, YNNKEL (reference sequence). This CDR3 region has 14 residues. Trimming took off 0 bases at V and 0 bases at J, with 6 bases between the two ends. The CDR3 here is CASSQDRSSYEQYF. As DNA, the CDR3 is TGTGCCAGCAGCCAAGATCGGAGCTCCTACGAGCAGTACTTC.

The chain carries TRBV6-2 or TRBV6-3 and TRBJ1-4; D is unresolved. CDR1 is MNHEY and CDR2 is SVGEGT in the germline V gene. The V end was cut by 0 bases, the J end by 5 bases, with 10 bases between. The CDR3 sequence is 15 residues long. The CDR3 nucleotides are TGTGCCAGCAGTTACTCGGGATTGAAAAATGAAAAACTGTTTTTT. It is translated as CASSYSGLKNEKLFF.

The rearrangement uses TRBV6-1 and TRBJ1-1; D is unclear. Germline-derived CDR1 and CDR2 are MNHNS and SASEGT. This CDR3 contains 16 residues. Trimming removed 4 bases from V and 5 bases from J, with 20 bases in between. This CDR3 reads CASSAYRTGARTEAFF. CDR3 DNA: TGTGCCAGCAGTGCCTACCGGACCGGAGCGAGAACTGAAGCTTTCTTT.

This clone has just one count. The genes are TRBV27 and TRBJ1-1; D gene unclear. V was shortened by 5 bases and J by 0 bases, with 25 bases between the two germline ends. This CDR3 spans 19 amino acids. Germline assignment: CDR1 MNHEY and CDR2 SMNVEV (reference sequence). CDR3 coding DNA: TGTGCCAGCAGTCGTCTACTCAGCGGCGGCTACAGAGTGAACACTGAAGCTTTCTTT. Its translation: CASSRLLSGGYRVNTEAFF.

The V and J genes are TRBV7-2 and TRBJ1-3; the D is unclear. Germline V lookup: CDR1 SGHTA, CDR2 FQGNSA. There are 16 residues in the CDR3. V dropped 3 bases and J dropped 4 bases, with 16 bases sitting between them. In DNA, the CDR3 is TGTGCCAGCAGCTTTGGGTTGACTCCGGGGGGAAACACCATATATTTT. Translating it yields CASSFGLTPGGNTIYF.

J is TRBJ2-7 and V is TRBV7-9; D is unresolved. Trimming stripped 0 bases from V and 3 bases from J, with 6 bases between. This CDR3 has 13 residues. From germline, CDR1 is SEHNR and CDR2 FQNEAQ (reference sequence). In DNA, the CDR3 is TGTGCCAGCAGCTTAGCGTCCAGCTACGAGCAGTACTTC. It codes for CASSLASSYEQYF. The full variable domain, with the rest looked up from reference TRBV7-9 and TRBJ2-7, is DTGVSQNPRHKITKRGQNVTFRCDPISEHNRLYWYRQTLGQGPEFLTYFQNEAQLEKSRLLSDRFSAERPKGSFSTLEIQRTEQGDSAMYLCASSLASSYEQYFGPGTRLTVT.

The chain couples TRBV7-9 to TRBJ2-7; possible D gene TRBD1, 6 bases. Per germline, CDR1 SEHNR and CDR2 FQNEAQ (reference sequence). CDR3 length: 14 residues. The germline V and J ends were trimmed by 6 bases and 7 bases, with 19 bases remaining between them. CDR3 DNA: TGTGCCAGCAGTTCAACCAGGGGAGAATTGGAGCAGTACTTC. This translates into CASSSTRGELEQYF.

The chain employs TRBV5-1 and TRBJ2-3; no firm D call. CDR1 is SGHRS and CDR2 is YFSETQ in the germline V gene. With 4 bases removed from V and 7 bases from J, the gap between germline ends came to 16 bases. CDR3 length: 14 residues. For the CDR3, the DNA is TGCGCCAGCAGCGGAACACCGTCGCCCTATACGCAGTATTTT. Translated: CASSGTPSPYTQYF.